This entry features one T cell receptor (beta chain) sequence. Its recognized antigen is unknown. The record has no base qualities; no much larger clone is one base away. These data are taken from a study of shared clonotypes between healthy human individuals (dated by TCRdb to about 2020). Looking at the study overall: The cohort comprised two women and a few men aged 18 to 49 years. For each donor, three plates each were used for CD4 naive and CD4 memory, two plates were used for CD8 naive, and one plate was used for CD8 memory. To estimate repertoire size and how much clonotypes are shared between individuals, the study performed deep sequencing of blood TCR repertoires from about 5 healthy adults. To increase sequencing depth and limit assay-specific biases, TCR repertoire library preparation and sequencing were carried out by different laboratories using diverse techniques. Per donor, leukapheresis produced somewhere between about 0.94 and 9.5 billion PBMCs.

The donors were healthy, HIV-negative adults with no recently reported acute infections or vaccinations. Every donor was a Caucasian adult residing in Nashville, Tennessee, USA. CD4+ T cells were enriched by magnetic negative selection, after which naive cells were positively selected on CD45RA and the negative fraction was taken as the memory subset. Blood was collected by leukapheresis, and PBMCs were isolated by Ficoll-Histopaque density gradient centrifugation and then cryopreserved in liquid nitrogen vapor phase. Analytical flow cytometry was used to check the purity and quantity of each magnetically sorted T cell population. Each sorted fraction had its genomic DNA isolated and then quantified by UV absorbance on a Nanodrop 2000c. CDR1 and CDR2 (SGHAT, FQNNGV) derive from the germline V gene. CDR3 length: 13 amino acids, cysteine to phenylalanine. The read is trimmed to its CDR3 DNA, 39 bases read in frame from base 1. V is pared back by 5 bases and J by 4 bases, with 10 bases lying between the germline termini.

What the study reported, not specific to this receptor: Across a few donors, about 5.2% of naive CD4, roughly 3.8% of naive CD8, approximately 2.5% of memory CD4, and 0.3% to 0.45% of memory CD8 clonotypes were shared. Sampling was limited to blood, and TCR repertoires in tissue likely differ from TCR repertoires in blood. Compared with non-shared clonotypes, clonotypes shared by all four sorted-subset donors had higher generation probabilities. Estimated clonotype richness was generally larger for naive than for memory subsets. Pairwise subsampling indicated that sequencing depth was expected to affect the degree of clonotype sharing among donors. Even with the large sequencing depth, rarefaction of the sorted-subset datasets indicated that sequencing was incomplete. Because the study included a small number of donors, the genetic and exposure-history diversity represented was limited.

Using the deep immunoSEQ assay, TCR CDR3 regions were amplified from genomic DNA by multiplex PCR. Extracted genomic DNA from each cell subset was distributed evenly across all wells of several immunoSEQ 96-well plates, and each plate was treated as a replicate. For sorted subsets, around 0.2 ug of genomic DNA, equivalent to 25,000 to 35,000 T cell genomes, went into each replicate PCR. The purified libraries were quantified using a Qubit 3.0 fluorometer, sized with a Bioanalyzer 2100, and then quantified again using the KAPA Library Quantification kit. A separate single-read 150-cycle Illumina NextSeq 550 flow cell was used to sequence each immunoSEQ 96-well plate. Concerning the study's data processing: Because the immunoSEQ output included only junctional sequences and no quality scores, the filtering could not be the same as the filtering used for full-length reads. To assign V/J genes and CDR3, sequences were annotated against IMGT germline references using PyIR, a Python wrapper for IgBLAST v1.9. Any read was removed if the V/J assignment was weak (E-value above 1e-6), the CDR3 was missing, or the read contained stop codons, out-of-frame junctions, or ambiguous translated residues. A V3J clonotype was defined by an identical inferred V gene, J gene, and CDR3 amino acid sequence. Percentage overlap between repertoires was computed as shared unique clonotypes divided by the size of the smaller repertoire. Three approaches were used to assess repertoire richness: RTK rarefaction, the Chao1 estimator, and Recon v2.1 estimates of unobserved clonotypes. For all TCRbeta clonotypes obtained by the gDNA method from a few donors, generation probabilities were computed with OLGA. Entries here come from immuneACCESS through TCRdb and include only in-frame sequences with V and J called. Some clones fail to appear in such tables; in the studies checked, an unresolved V gene covers under half of the shortfall, and the cause of the remainder is unknown. The D gene and trimming were derived from the DNA, and the V and J assignments and clone size from that table. A total of 2 million to 2.5 million clones appear in this sample, roughly 93% of them only once. The ten largest clones represent about 0.39% of the sample.

The sequence joins TRBV11-2 to TRBJ2-3; matching of 6 bases hints at TRBD2 as the D gene. The specimen was naive CD4+ T cells from PBMCs. The cell subset or site label corresponds to: CD45RA+ positively selected. This clonotype originated in a man younger than 35 in good health. Some clones in this sample may be carry-over from other donors' samples. The CDR3 is CASSPAGSDTQYF. The nucleotides are TGTGCCAGCAGCCCGGCGGGGTCAGATACGCAGTATTTT.